This T cell receptor (beta chain) was sequenced for a study of human T cells and chemical hapten exposure. From the RACE reads, TCRdb called clonotypes with MiXCR, one entry per CDR3 protein. The data show about 180,000 distinct CDR3 sequences, roughly 30% seen once. The CDR3 length is 15 residues. CDR1 LGHNA and CDR2 YSLEER come from the germline V gene. V trimming: 1 base; J trimming: 3 bases; junction bases outside the gene matches: 2. Time point denoted: pre-sensitization, week 0. Treatment reported: therapeutic diphenylcyclopropenone sensitization with weekly scalp DPC. The sequence came from a woman in her thirties with alopecia areata. Some clones in this sample may be carry-over from other donors' samples. Sequenced material: whole blood, taken in connection with sensitization to the hapten diphenylcyclopropenone (DPC). The chain has TRBV4-3 and TRBJ2-7; TRBD2 aligns across 11 bases. The CDR3 here is CASSQGLAGNYEQYF. For the CDR3, the DNA is TGCGCCAGCAGCCAAGGACTAGCGGGGAACTACGAGCAGTACTTC.